This T cell receptor beta chain comes out of a study of human T cells and chemical hapten exposure. On the study more broadly: All patients underwent weekly scalp dosing with diphenylcyclopropenone for the full roughly 25-week study.

Sample time point: patch test 1, 2 weeks after DPC sensitization. As to treatment: therapeutic diphenylcyclopropenone sensitization with weekly scalp DPC. Patches went on only after blood had been drawn each time. CDR1 SGHDN and CDR2 FVKESK come from the germline V gene. V lost 5 bases and J lost 2; bases outside the gene matches: 5. The CDR3 sequence is 16 residues long. MiXCR, applied by TCRdb to the RACE reads, yields one record per CDR3 protein. The data contain about 99,000 distinct CDR3 sequences, around 11% of them singletons. This sequence was found in a woman between 40 and 55 years old with alopecia areata. Some clones in this sample may be carry-over from other donors' samples. This sequence joins TRBV14 and TRBJ2-1; 11 nucleotides align to TRBD2. This material consisted of whole blood, taken in connection with sensitization to the hapten diphenylcyclopropenone (DPC). The CDR3 is CASSWIAGGTYNEQFF. In nucleotides, the CDR3 is TGTGCCAGCAGCTGGATAGCGGGAGGGACCTACAATGAGCAGTTCTTC. Looking up the rest from reference TRBV14 and TRBJ2-1 gives the full variable domain: EAGVTQFPSHSVIEKGQTVTLRCDPISGHDNLYWYRRVMGKEIKFLLHFVKESKQDESGMPNNRFLAERTGGTYSTLKVQPAELEDSGVYFCASSWIAGGTYNEQFFGPGTRLTVL.